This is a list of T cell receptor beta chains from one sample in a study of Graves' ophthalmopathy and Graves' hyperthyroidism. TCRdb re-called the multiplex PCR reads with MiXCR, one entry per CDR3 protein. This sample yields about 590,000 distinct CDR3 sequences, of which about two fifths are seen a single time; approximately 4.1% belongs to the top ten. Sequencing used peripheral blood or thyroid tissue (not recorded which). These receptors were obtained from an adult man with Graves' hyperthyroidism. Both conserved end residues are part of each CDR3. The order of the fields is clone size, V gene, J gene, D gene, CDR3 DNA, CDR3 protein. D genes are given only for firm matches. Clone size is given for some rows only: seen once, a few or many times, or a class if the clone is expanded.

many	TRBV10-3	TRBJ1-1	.	TGTGCCATCAGTGTGTCTACGGGGACTGAAGCTTTCTTT	CAISVSTGTEAFF
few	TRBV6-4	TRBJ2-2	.	TGTGCCAGCAGTTCGGAGGGACTGAAGAACGGGGAGCTGTTTTTT	CASSSEGLKNGELFF
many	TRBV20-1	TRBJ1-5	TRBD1	TGCAGTGCTAGTACAGGGGGCTTATCAGGACAGCCCCAGCATTTT	CSASTGGLSGQPQHF
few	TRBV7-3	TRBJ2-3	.	TGTGCCAGTAGTATGTCTGAGGCGGACCCCTATACGCAGTATTTT	CASSMSEADPYTQYF
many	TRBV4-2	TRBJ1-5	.	TGTGCCAGCAGCCAAACAGGGTCAACTCAGCCCCAGCATTTT	CASSQTGSTQPQHF
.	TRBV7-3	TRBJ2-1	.	TGTGCCAGCAGCAAGGGGTCCTACAATGAGCAGTTCTTC	CASSKGSYNEQFF
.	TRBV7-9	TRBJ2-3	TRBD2	TGTGCCAGCAGCTTAGCGCTAGCGGGAGTACCAGATACGCAGTATTTT	CASSLALAGVPDTQYF
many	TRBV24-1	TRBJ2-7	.	TGTGCCACCAGCCGGGGAGGCGGCGAGCAGTACTTC	CATSRGGGEQYF
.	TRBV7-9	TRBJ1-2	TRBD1	TGCGCCAGCAGCGCAGGGACAGGGGTGCGGAACTATGGCTACACCTTC	CASSAGTGVRNYGYTF
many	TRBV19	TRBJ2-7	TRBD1	TGTGCCAGTAGCCAGGGGGTCGGGCACGAGCAGTACTTC	CASSQGVGHEQYF
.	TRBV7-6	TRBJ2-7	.	TGTGCCAGCAGCTTAGTCGGACAGCCAACCTACGAGCAGTACTTC	CASSLVGQPTYEQYF
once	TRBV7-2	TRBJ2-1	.	TGTGCCAGCAGCTTAGAGGTAGGGCAGGGGAATGAGCAGTTCTTC	CASSLEVGQGNEQFF
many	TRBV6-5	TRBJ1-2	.	TGTGCCAGCAGTTATGGGGCTAACTATGGCTACACCTTC	CASSYGANYGYTF
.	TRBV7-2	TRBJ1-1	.	TGTGCCAGCATTAGGGGCACGTTGCGGACTGAAGCTTTCTTT	CASIRGTLRTEAFF
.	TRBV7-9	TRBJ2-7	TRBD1	TGTGCCAGCAGTGCTGGGACAGGGGGCGTAGCCTACGAGCAGTACTTC	CASSAGTGGVAYEQYF
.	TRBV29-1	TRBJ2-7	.	TGCAGCGTTGTGCCCCCCGGTAACAATGAGCAGCACTTC	CSVVPPGNNEQHF
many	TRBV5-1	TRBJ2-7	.	TGCGCCAGCAGCTGGGACGCCTACGAGCAGTACTTC	CASSWDAYEQYF
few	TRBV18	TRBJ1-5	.	TGTGCCAGCTCACCAGGCTACAATCAGCCCCAGCATTTT	CASSPGYNQPQHF
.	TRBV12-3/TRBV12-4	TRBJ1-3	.	TGTGCCAGCAGTTTCGGGGGGTTGAGAAACACCATATATTTT	CASSFGGLRNTIYF
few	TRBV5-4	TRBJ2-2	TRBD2	TGTGCCGGGGGACTAGCGGGAGGGCTAAACACCGGGGAGCTGTTTTTT	CAGGLAGGLNTGELFF
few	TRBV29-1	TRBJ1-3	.	TGCAGCTTGGGTGACAGCTCTGGAAACACCATATATTTT	CSLGDSSGNTIYF
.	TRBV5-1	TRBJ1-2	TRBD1	TGCGCCAGCAGCTCGGGACAGAAAGAATATGGCTACACCTTC	CASSSGQKEYGYTF
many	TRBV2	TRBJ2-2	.	TGTGCCAGCAGTGTTCGCGGTCTGGAGGGGAACACCGGGGAGCTGTTTTTT	CASSVRGLEGNTGELFF
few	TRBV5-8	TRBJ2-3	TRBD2	TGTGCCAGCAGCTTACGAGCGGGAGGGCAGCCGGATACGCAGTATTTT	CASSLRAGGQPDTQYF
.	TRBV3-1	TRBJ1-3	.	TGTGCCAGCAGCCAAGTTCAGGGCTCTGGAAACACCATATATTTT	CASSQVQGSGNTIYF
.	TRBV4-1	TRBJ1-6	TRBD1	TGCGCCAGCAGCCCTTGGGACAGCAGCTCCTATAATTCACCCCTCCACTTT	CASSPWDSSSYNSPLHF
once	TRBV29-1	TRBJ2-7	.	TGCAGCGTTGCGCCTCGGGACATTTCCTACGAGCAGTACTTC	CSVAPRDISYEQYF
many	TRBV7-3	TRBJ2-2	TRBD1	TGTGCCAGCAGCTTAGAGGCAGGGGGCTACACCGGGGAGCTGTTTTTT	CASSLEAGGYTGELFF
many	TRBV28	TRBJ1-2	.	TGTGCCAGCAGTTTCCGGGTCTATGGCTACACCTTC	CASSFRVYGYTF
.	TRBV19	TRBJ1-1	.	TGTGCCAGTAGTTCGATAGGCTTTAACCCCCTGTCGGACACTGAAGCTTTCTTT	CASSSIGFNPLSDTEAFF
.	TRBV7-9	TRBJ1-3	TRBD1	TGTGCCAGCAGCCGTTACAGGGGTCTCTCTGGAAACACCATATATTTT	CASSRYRGLSGNTIYF
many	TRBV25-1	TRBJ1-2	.	TGTGCCAGCAGTGAATTTGTCAAGGGTGACTATGGCTACACCTTC	CASSEFVKGDYGYTF
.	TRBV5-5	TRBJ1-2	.	TGTGCCAGCAGCTTAGCGGGGCCCGGCCGGTATGGCTACACCTTC	CASSLAGPGRYGYTF
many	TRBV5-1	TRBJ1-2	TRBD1	TGCGCCAGCAGCTCCGAAACAGGGGGCAGTGGTGGCTACACCTTC	CASSSETGGSGGYTF
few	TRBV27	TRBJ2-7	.	TGTGCCAGCAGTTTACGCTACAGGATGGTGGGGGAGCAGTACTTC	CASSLRYRMVGEQYF
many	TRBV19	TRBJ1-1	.	TGTGCCAGTACGTTGGCGCACAGGGTGAACACTGAAGCTTTCTTT	CASTLAHRVNTEAFF
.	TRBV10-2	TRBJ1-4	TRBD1	TGTGCCAGCAGCCCTGACAGGGATAGGTGGGGTAATGAAAAACTGTTTTTT	CASSPDRDRWGNEKLFF
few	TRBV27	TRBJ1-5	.	TGTGCCAGCAGTTTTATGGGGCAGCCCCAGCATTTT	CASSFMGQPQHF
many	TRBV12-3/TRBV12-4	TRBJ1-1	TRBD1	TGTGCCAGCAGGGTGACAGGGGGCTTTGAAGCTTTCTTT	CASRVTGGFEAFF
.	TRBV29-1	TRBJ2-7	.	TGCAGCGTTGCAGGGTTCTACGAGCAGTACTTC	CSVAGFYEQYF
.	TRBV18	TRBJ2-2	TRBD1	TGTGCCAGCTCCTACGGACAGGCCGAGACCGGGGAGCTGTTTTTT	CASSYGQAETGELFF
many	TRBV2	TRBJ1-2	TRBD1	TGTGCCAGCAGCCGGGACAGGGGGCGAGGCTACACCTTC	CASSRDRGRGYTF
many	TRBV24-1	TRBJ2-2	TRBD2	TGTGCCACCAGTGACCCCCGGACTAGCGGGAGGGCGAACACCGGGGAGCTGTTTTTT	CATSDPRTSGRANTGELFF
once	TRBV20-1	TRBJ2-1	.	TGCAGTGCTAGAAGGTTGCGGCAGGGGTTCGGTGAGCAGTTCTTC	CSARRLRQGFGEQFF
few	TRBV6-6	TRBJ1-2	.	TGTGCCAGCAGCACCGAGGGGAGCGGGATGCGGGGCTACACCTTC	CASSTEGSGMRGYTF
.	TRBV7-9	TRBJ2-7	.	TGTGCCAGCAGCAAGGACCGGGAGACGGACGAGCAGTACTTC	CASSKDRETDEQYF
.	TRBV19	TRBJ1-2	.	TGTGCCAGCAGTAGGGGCTACACCTTC	CASSRGYTF
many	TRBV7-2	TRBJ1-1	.	TGTGCCAGCAGCTTAGCGTCGTCAGGGTTGGGAGGAGGGGCTTTCTTT	CASSLASSGLGGGAFF